A single sample gave rise to the 25 T cell receptor beta chains below, sequenced in a study of blood T cell repertoires in COVID-19. Measured with immunoSEQ multiplex PCR; TCRdb has only the in-frame clones, and not every one. Of about 85,000 clones in the sample, about 80% were seen once. Sample: peripheral blood. These receptor sequences come from a man aged 60 to 75 with acute or convalescent COVID-19.

The CDR3 coding sequence is TGTGCCAGCAGTGAAACGTGGACAGGGTTGAACGAGCAGTACTTC. It yields the protein CASSETWTGLNEQYF. V usage is TRBV6-1 and J usage is TRBJ2-7, with 8 bases fitting TRBD1. The CDR3 is 15 amino acids. V was pared by 2 bases and J by 5 bases, with 8 bases of the junction left unmatched. Germline V gives CDR1 MNHNS, CDR2 SASEGT.

The chain uses TRBV7-9 and TRBJ2-5, with 12 bases identical to TRBD1. Germline V gene sequence: CDR1 SEHNR, CDR2 FQNEAQ (reference sequence). V lost 5 bases, J lost 2 bases, and 3 bases stayed unmatched. The CDR3 has 15 amino acids. The CDR3 is CASSPGQGAQETQYF. CDR3 in DNA: TGTGCCAGCAGCCCGGGACAGGGGGCTCAAGAGACCCAGTACTTC.

DNA of the CDR3: TGTGCCAGCAGGCCCGGGACTAGCCCTTACGAGCAGTACTTC. Residues: CASRPGTSPYEQYF. The chain recombines TRBV5-4 with TRBJ2-7; 9 nucleotides match TRBD2. The CDR3 totals 14 residues. J lost 4 bases, V lost 5 bases, and 7 bases had no gene match. Germline V CDR1 and CDR2: SGHNT, YYREEE (reference sequence).

This chain joins TRBV20-1 and TRBJ1-1; perhaps TRBD1 as D (5 bases). In germline, CDR1 is DFQATT, CDR2 SNEGSKA (reference sequence). This CDR3 spans 11 amino acids. V was shortened by 6 bases and J by 9 bases, with 14 bases between the two germline ends. The CDR3 DNA sequence: TGCAGTGCCCGGGGGGGTGGGAAAGCTTTCTTT. Its protein product is CSARGGGKAFF.

This clone appeared a single time. The V and J genes are TRBV19 and TRBJ1-2, with a possible D match to TRBD1 (6 bases). The germline gives CDR1 LNHDA, CDR2 SQIVND (reference sequence). Trimming stripped 7 bases from V and 6 bases from J, with 21 bases between. The CDR3 extends over 15 amino acids. The CDR3 loop reads CASIGNRAQTNGYTF. CDR3 DNA sequence: TGTGCCAGTATCGGTAACAGGGCCCAGACCAATGGCTACACCTTC.

The chain joins TRBV4-1 to TRBJ1-2, with D perhaps matching TRBD1 (6 bases). The germline V and J ends were trimmed by 1 base and 5 bases, with 11 bases remaining between them. CDR1 and CDR2 (germline): MGHRA, YSYEKL. The CDR3 totals 14 residues. The CDR3 sequence: CASSQALGQYGYTF. CDR3 nucleotide sequence: TGCGCCAGCAGCCAAGCGCTTGGACAGTATGGCTACACCTTC.

The chain uses TRBV12-3 or TRBV12-4 and TRBJ1-2, with 7 bases matching TRBD1. The CDR3 spans 13 residues. V gave up 5 bases and J gave up 3 bases; unmatched junction bases: 3. CDR3 protein: CASSGQADYGYTF. The CDR3 DNA reads as TGTGCCAGCAGTGGACAGGCGGACTATGGCTACACCTTC.

CDR3 amino acids: CASSLRGQITDTQYF. CDR3 nucleotide sequence: TGTGCCAGCAGTTTACGGGGACAGATCACAGATACGCAGTATTTT. The gene calls are TRBV27 and TRBJ2-3, with 7 bases identical to TRBD1. Germline CDR1 is MNHEY and CDR2 is SMNVEV (reference sequence). V dropped 2 bases and J dropped 2; count of bases not matched to a gene: 4. The CDR3 has 15 amino acids.

The rearrangement links TRBV20-1 to TRBJ1-1; D not certain. V gave up 3 bases and J gave up 1 base, with 9 bases separating them. In germline, CDR1 is DFQATT, CDR2 SNEGSKA (reference sequence). The CDR3 consists of 13 residues. The CDR3 coding sequence is TGCAGTGCTAGTACTACGGCGAACACTGAAGCTTTCTTT. This sequence encodes CSASTTANTEAFF.

The chain employs TRBV25-1 and TRBJ2-2; 9 positions agree with TRBD1. Unmatched junction bases numbered 10, after V lost 3 bases and J lost 2 bases. Germline values: CDR1 MGHDK, CDR2 SYGVNS. The CDR3 has 18 amino acids. CDR3 coding DNA: TGTGCCAGCAGTGACCCCACAGGGGGCGGCAGAAACACCGGGGAGCTGTTTTTT. Amino acids: CASSDPTGGGRNTGELFF.

This chain connects TRBV27 to TRBJ2-1, with 7 nucleotides matching TRBD2. V shed 3 bases and J 6 bases; nucleotides not matched to a gene: 11. Germline V gene sequence: CDR1 MNHEY, CDR2 SMNVEV (reference sequence). The CDR3 spans 16 residues. The CDR3 nucleotides read TGTGCCAGCAGTTTGCCCACTGGCGGGGGTGGCAATGAGCAGTTCTTC. It is translated as CASSLPTGGGGNEQFF.

This clone was detected ten times or more. V and J are TRBV28 and TRBJ2-1, with 15 positions matching TRBD2. The V gene's germline CDR1 is MDHEN and CDR2 SYDVKM. Trimming cost V 10 bases and J 9 bases; bases outside gene matches: 13. CDR3 size: 16 residues. The CDR3 region has the DNA TGTGCCATCCTAGGACTAGCGGGGGGGCAAGTTAGTGAGCAGTTCTTC. Translating gives CAILGLAGGQVSEQFF.

The chain uses TRBV12-5 and TRBJ1-2; no clear D. The CDR3 spans 16 residues. CDR1 is LGHNT and CDR2 is FRNRAP in the germline V gene. Trimming shortened V by 5 bases and J by 6 bases, and 22 bases separated the two germline ends. The CDR3 is CASGPSAGIYLDGYTF. In nucleotides, the CDR3 is TGTGCTAGTGGTCCCAGCGCGGGAATCTACCTCGATGGCTACACCTTC. Together with reference TRBV12-5 and TRBJ1-2, the CDR3 gives the full variable domain: DARVTQTPRHKVTEMGQEVTMRCQPILGHNTVFWYRQTMMQGLELLAYFRNRAPLDDSGMPKDRFSAEMPDATLATLKIQPSEPRDSAVYFCASGPSAGIYLDGYTFGSGTRLTVV.

The J gene is TRBJ2-7, the V gene TRBV10-2; 9 nucleotides agree with TRBD1. The germline CDR1 and CDR2 sequences are WSHSY and SAAADI. The CDR3 runs 15 residues. The J segment lost 5 bases and the V segment lost 10 bases, leaving 15 bases of the junction unmatched. In DNA, the CDR3 is TGCGCCACCTCAGCTCGGGGACAGGGCGGCCACGAGCAGTACTTC. It translates to CATSARGQGGHEQYF.

This chain connects TRBV19 to TRBJ2-2; possibly TRBD1 for D (6 bases). The V gene lost 3 bases and the J gene lost 7 bases, with 15 bases spanning the gap. The CDR3 has 15 residues. CDR1 LNHDA and CDR2 SQIVND come from the germline V gene (reference sequence). CDR3 residues: CASSINSQGIGELFF. The CDR3 DNA is TGTGCCAGTAGTATCAACTCACAGGGCATCGGGGAGCTGTTTTTT.

This chain connects TRBV25-1 to TRBJ1-1, with D perhaps matching TRBD1 (6 bases). The ends were cut back, 5 bases at V and 8 bases at J, with 27 bases in the middle. The CDR3 length is 17 residues. Germline V gene sequence: CDR1 MGHDK, CDR2 SYGVNS. The CDR3 DNA sequence: TGTGCCAGCAGTAAGGGGGAGGGGGGGCGCTCCCCTGGCGAAGCTTTCTTT. Translating gives CASSKGEGGRSPGEAFF.

The chain is built from TRBV6-5 and TRBJ1-1; TRBD1 might be the D (5 bases). The CDR3 covers 14 residues. Germline-derived CDR1 and CDR2 are MNHEY and SVGAGI. Trimming removed 4 bases at V and 2 bases at J, with 11 bases between. CDR3 coding DNA: TGTGCCAGCAGTTTGGGGACTCCCAACACTGAAGCTTTCTTT. Its translation is CASSLGTPNTEAFF.

The gene calls are TRBV3-1 (or the pseudogene TRBV3-2) and TRBJ2-7, with 9 bases lining up with TRBD1. The length of the CDR3 is 15 residues. Trimming removed 0 bases from V and 8 bases from J; junction bases left unmatched: 8. Germline loops: CDR1 LGHDT, CDR2 YNNKEL (reference sequence). The CDR3 spells CASSQEPGQGSKQYF. The CDR3 nucleotides are TGTGCCAGCAGCCAAGAGCCGGGACAGGGTTCGAAGCAGTACTTC.

J is TRBJ2-7 and V is TRBV7-2; 7 bases map to TRBD1. With V trimmed by 1 base and J by 4 bases, 7 bases remained unmatched. The CDR3 is made up of 15 amino acids. The germline V gene has CDR1 SGHTA and CDR2 FQGNSA. CDR3 sequence reads: CASSLEGQHPYEQYF. CDR3 DNA: TGTGCCAGCAGCTTAGAGGGACAGCATCCTTACGAGCAGTACTTC.

A few counts support this clone. The chain has TRBV7-8 and TRBJ2-3; D is ambiguous. This CDR3 contains 15 residues. Germline V CDR1 and CDR2: SGHVS, FQNEAQ. The V gene lost 2 bases and the J gene lost 0 bases, with 9 bases spanning the gap. CDR3 amino acids: CASSLIGASTDTQYF. In DNA, the CDR3 is TGTGCCAGCAGCTTAATCGGTGCCAGCACAGATACGCAGTATTTT.

The chain carries TRBV3-1 (or the pseudogene TRBV3-2) and TRBJ1-2; 11 nucleotides align to TRBD1. CDR1 is LGHDT, CDR2 YNNKEL, per germline (reference sequence). This CDR3 contains 15 residues. J gave up 8 bases and V 3 bases, and 8 bases lay outside the gene matches. The CDR3 nucleotides read TGTGCCAGCAGCCACTACCGGGACAGGGGGAACGGCTACACCTTC. This sequence encodes CASSHYRDRGNGYTF.

This chain joins TRBV7-3 and TRBJ2-5, with D possibly matching TRBD1 (5 bases). The CDR3 contains 15 residues. Germline CDR1 and CDR2: SGHTA and FQGTGA. V lost 5 bases to trimming and J lost 3 bases, with 16 bases between them. The chain's CDR3 is CASSTGPGREETQYF. In nucleotides, the CDR3 is TGTGCCAGCAGCACAGGTCCGGGCAGGGAAGAGACCCAGTACTTC.

The chain employs TRBV18 and TRBJ1-1; 9 bases agree with TRBD1. V shed 3 bases and J 1 base; nucleotides not matched to a gene: 3. The CDR3 is 15 amino acids. The germline gives CDR1 KGHSH, CDR2 LQKENI. CDR3: CASSPQTGGNTEAFF. The CDR3 DNA reads as TGTGCCAGCTCACCCCAGACAGGGGGGAACACTGAAGCTTTCTTT.

This clone has a single count. The V gene is TRBV3-1 (or the pseudogene TRBV3-2), the J gene TRBJ1-2; no firm D call. Germline values: CDR1 LGHDT, CDR2 YNNKEL (reference sequence). CDR3 size: 15 residues. V was clipped by 1 base and J by 8 bases, with 17 bases between them. DNA of the CDR3: TGTGCCAGCAGCCAAGGTCGGGGTAGCTATGGCGGCTACACCTTC. Protein sequence: CASSQGRGSYGGYTF.

The J gene is TRBJ1-2, the V gene TRBV9, with 9 bases identical to TRBD1. CDR3 length equals 15 residues. CDR1 is SGDLS and CDR2 is YYNGEE in the germline V gene. The V gene end was trimmed by 4 bases and the J gene end by 3 bases; junction bases not matched to a gene: 7. For the CDR3, the DNA is TGTGCCAGCAGCTTACGGGACAGGGTGGACTATGGCTACACCTTC. Its translation: CASSLRDRVDYGYTF.